A single sample gave rise to the 21 T cell receptor beta chains below, sequenced in a study of PD-1 blockade in mismatch repair-deficient tumors. Time point noted: 10-day in vitro stimulation with candidate neoantigen peptide 6. Profiled with immunoSEQ multiplex PCR; TCRdb holds only in-frame clones, not every one. The data hold about 14,000 clones, with more than 85% observed a single time. Antigens for these TCRs are unknown. Sequencing was performed on cells cultured in vitro, taken from a patient treated with pembrolizumab. These receptors were taken from an adult with mismatch repair-deficient cancer.

The chain has TRBV6-1 and TRBJ2-2; 9 nucleotides match TRBD2. Germline V gene data show CDR1 as MNHNS and CDR2 as SASEGT. J was trimmed by 7 bases and V by 6 bases; bases with no gene match: 6. This CDR3 spans 14 amino acids. The CDR3 loop reads CASRLAGEYGELFF. CDR3 nucleotide sequence: TGTGCCAGCAGATTAGCGGGAGAGTACGGGGAGCTGTTTTTT.

The chain joins TRBV19 to TRBJ1-4; maybe TRBD1 (6 bases). This CDR3 contains 13 residues. The germline V gene has CDR1 LNHDA and CDR2 SQIVND (reference sequence). The ends were cut back, 4 bases at V and 4 bases at J, with 7 bases in the middle. The chain's CDR3 is CASSKGVNEKLFF. CDR3 sequence (DNA): TGTGCCAGTAGTAAGGGGGTTAATGAAAAACTGTTTTTT.

This chain links TRBV4-1 with TRBJ2-3; TRBD2 matches at 8 bases. With 4 bases clipped from V and 0 bases from J, the junction kept 3 bases outside the gene matches. The CDR3 length is 15 residues. CDR1 and CDR2 (germline): MGHRA, YSYEKL. The CDR3 DNA is TGCGCCAGCAGCCTTAGCGGGGCCAGCACAGATACGCAGTATTTT. Its protein product is CASSLSGASTDTQYF.

V usage is TRBV4-1 and J usage is TRBJ1-3; D is unclear. Germline CDR1 and CDR2: MGHRA and YSYEKL. V was shortened by 3 bases and J by 4 bases, with 16 bases between the two germline ends. This CDR3 has 16 residues. This CDR3 is CASSQDLTFFGNTIYF. The CDR3 DNA reads TGCGCCAGCAGCCAGGACCTCACGTTTTTCGGAAACACCATATATTTT.

The chain has TRBV21-1 and TRBJ1-2. TRBV21-1 is deemed a pseudogene. The CDR3 runs 17 residues. The CDR3 DNA is TGTGCCAGCAGCAAAGGAGGCCGAGGGCGCACTAACTATGGCTACACCTTC. This gives the protein CASSKGGRGRTNYGYTF.

This clone was observed a few times. The chain couples TRBV4-1 to TRBJ2-1; a possible D gene is TRBD2 (5 bases). From germline, CDR1 is MGHRA and CDR2 YSYEKL. This CDR3 region has 17 residues. Trimming removed 4 bases at V and 0 bases at J, with 16 bases between. CDR3 protein: CASSPNVALSSYNEQFF. In nucleotides, the CDR3 is TGCGCCAGCAGCCCCAACGTAGCGTTGAGCTCCTACAATGAGCAGTTCTTC.

This clone appeared a few times. The CDR3 bases are TGTGCCAGCAGTGACAGGGCCCACGAGCAGTACTTC. It specifies CASSDRAHEQYF. The chain couples TRBV6-1 to TRBJ2-7; D is possibly TRBD1 (5 bases). CDR1 and CDR2 from the germline V gene are MNHNS and SASEGT. This CDR3 spans 12 amino acids. The germline V and J ends were trimmed by 3 bases and 5 bases, with 8 bases remaining between them.

This clone was detected a few times. One end of the junction does not line up with germline, which may come from a read error. The CDR3 DNA is TGTGCCAGCAGCTGGACGGGACTCTCCCACGAGCAGTACTTC. Amino acids: CASSWTGLSHEQYF. The chain links TRBV7-9 to TRBJ2-7; weak D call: TRBD2 (6 bases). This CDR3 comprises 14 residues. Germline values: CDR1 SEHNR, CDR2 FQNEAQ (reference sequence). The whole variable domain, filled in from reference TRBV7-9 and TRBJ2-7, reads DTGVSQNPRHKITKRGQNVTFRCDPISEHNRLYWYRQTLGQGPEFLTYFQNEAQLEKSRLLSDRFSAERPKGSFSTLEIQRTEQGDSAMYLCASSWTGLSHEQYFGPGTRLTVT.

This sequence joins TRBV6-5 and TRBJ2-2; D gene ambiguous. Deletions cut 4 bases from V and 1 base from J, with 4 bases between. Per germline, CDR1 MNHEY and CDR2 SVGAGI. CDR3 size: 13 residues. This chain's CDR3 is CASSWGNTGELFF. The CDR3 coding sequence is TGTGCCAGCAGTTGGGGGAACACCGGGGAGCTGTTTTTT.

The J gene is TRBJ1-1, the V gene TRBV28; D is possibly TRBD1 (5 bases). Germline values: CDR1 MDHEN, CDR2 SYDVKM. The CDR3 contains 15 residues. The germline V and J ends were trimmed by 4 bases and 5 bases, with 17 bases remaining between them. DNA of the CDR3: TGTGCCAGCAGTTCTCACCCTCAGGGAAGAACTGAAGCTTTCTTT. Protein: CASSSHPQGRTEAFF.

The chain has TRBV28 and TRBJ2-7; D gene ambiguous. Germline CDR1 and CDR2: MDHEN and SYDVKM. CDR3 size: 11 residues. V was pared by 6 bases and J by 1 base, with 4 bases between. CDR3 nucleotide sequence: TGTGCCAGCAGGCGATCCTACGAGCAGTACTTC. It codes for CASRRSYEQYF.

V is TRBV6-5 and J is TRBJ2-2, with TRBD2 matching 7 bases. Germline values: CDR1 MNHEY, CDR2 SVGAGI. Unmatched junction bases numbered 6, after V lost 8 bases and J lost 0 bases. CDR3 length: 15 residues. The CDR3 DNA is TGTGCCAGCCTTCCCGGGAGGACGAACACCGGGGAGCTGTTTTTT. Translating gives CASLPGRTNTGELFF.

On this clone itself: One junction end disagrees with the germline gene, perhaps due to a read error. Within the sample, other DNA sequences also encode this same CDR3. This chain joins TRBV28 and TRBJ1-1, with D hard to call. CDR3 size: 16 residues. CDR1 and CDR2 from the germline V gene are MDHEN and SYDVKM. CDR3 sequence reads: CASSLPSLDMNTEAFF. CDR3 DNA: TGTGCTAGCAGTTTACCGTCCCTAGACATGAACACTGAAGCTTTCTTT.

The rearrangement links TRBV5-1 to TRBJ2-7; perhaps TRBD1 as D (5 bases). Germline CDR1 is SGHRS and CDR2 is YFSETQ. The length of the CDR3 is 12 residues. Trimming took 5 bases from V and 4 from J, leaving 10 bases between them. The CDR3, as DNA: TGCGCCAGCAGTCCCCAGGGTTACGAGCAGTACTTC. The encoded protein is CASSPQGYEQYF.

This chain connects TRBV5-6 to TRBJ2-7; a possible D gene is TRBD2 (5 bases). The V gene lost 3 bases and the J gene lost 4 bases, with 11 bases spanning the gap. The CDR3 loop spans 13 amino acids. The germline V gene has CDR1 SGHDT and CDR2 YYEEEE. In DNA, the CDR3 is TGTGCCAGCAGCTCCGTCTCGGGGTACGAGCAGTACTTC. This translates into CASSSVSGYEQYF.

The rearrangement uses TRBV5-1 and TRBJ2-7, with D possibly called TRBD1 or TRBD2 (5 bases each). The CDR3 loop spans 15 amino acids. The germline V gene has CDR1 SGHRS and CDR2 YFSETQ. V was shortened by 2 bases and J by 4 bases, with 16 bases between the two germline ends. The CDR3 sequence: CASSLDFPGLYEQYF. For the CDR3, the DNA is TGCGCCAGCAGCTTAGACTTTCCGGGGCTGTACGAGCAGTACTTC. The entire variable domain, with the rest obtained from reference TRBV5-1 and TRBJ2-7, is as follows: KAGVTQTPRYLIKTRGQQVTLSCSPISGHRSVSWYQQTPGQGLQFLFEYFSETQRNKGNFPGRFSGRQFSNSRSEMNVSTLELGDSALYLCASSLDFPGLYEQYFGPGTRLTVT.

The chain uses TRBV13 and TRBJ2-7, with D possibly being TRBD1 (6 bases). Deletions cut 4 bases from V and 3 bases from J, with 16 bases between. The CDR3 totals 15 residues. Per germline, CDR1 PRHDT and CDR2 FYEKMQ (reference sequence). The CDR3 protein is CASSSWDEGDYEQYF. The CDR3 nucleotides read TGTGCCAGCAGCTCCTGGGACGAGGGGGACTACGAGCAGTACTTC.

V is TRBV19 and J is TRBJ1-5; 8 bases line up with TRBD1. After removal of 4 bases from V and 5 bases from J, the junction contained 1 base not matched to a gene. The length of the CDR3 is 13 residues. From germline, CDR1 is LNHDA and CDR2 SQIVND (reference sequence). The chain's CDR3 is CASSTDRDQPQHF. CDR3 DNA: TGTGCCAGTAGTACGGACAGGGATCAGCCCCAGCATTTT.

This clone was recorded a few times. This chain uses TRBV6-6 with TRBJ2-2, with 7 positions matching TRBD2. The CDR3 length is 14 residues. The J segment lost 3 bases and the V segment lost 10 bases, leaving 8 bases of the junction unmatched. Germline V gives CDR1 MNHNY, CDR2 SVGAGI (reference sequence). The CDR3 sequence: CATRRGGDTGELFF. The CDR3 region has the DNA TGTGCCACCCGTCGGGGAGGGGACACCGGGGAGCTGTTTTTT.

V gene TRBV10-3 combines with J gene TRBJ1-1; 10 bases are shared with TRBD1. Germline V gives CDR1 ENHRY, CDR2 SYGVKD. Unmatched junction bases numbered 5, after V lost 4 bases and J lost 6 bases. The CDR3 covers 14 residues. The CDR3 reads CAISALGQGAEAFF. The CDR3, as DNA: TGTGCCATCAGTGCACTTGGACAGGGGGCTGAAGCTTTCTTT.

The V call is TRBV10-3, the J call TRBJ1-6; D call uncertain. Germline V gene lookup returns CDR1 ENHRY and CDR2 SYGVKD. The V end was cut by 6 bases, the J end by 2 bases, with 20 bases between. CDR3 length: 18 amino acids. Here the CDR3 DNA reads TGTGCCATCAGCGGCCGGCGGCCCGGGGATACCTATAATTCACCCCTCCACTTT. The encoded protein is CAISGRRPGDTYNSPLHF.